The 22 T cell receptor beta chains in this list originate from one sample, sequenced in a study of tissue T cells after allogeneic stem cell transplantation. Profiling relied on immunoSEQ multiplex PCR, and the TCRdb table lists in-frame clones only, not all of them. The sample has some 47,000 clones; over 70% are singletons. Sample: sorted cells pooled from one or two spleens. These receptors were collected from a pool of C57BL/6 mice in good health.

About this clone: Gene names refer to mouse genes. The CDR3 sequence is CGARGANNSPLYF. The sequenced CDR3 bases are TGTGGTGCTAGGGGGGCGAATAATTCGCCCCTCTAC. The chain links TRBV20 to TRBJ1-6; D is unresolved. The CDR3 goes on 1 residue after the read ends, and that part is filled in from the germline J gene. TRBJ1-6 is an ORF, and what it does is uncertain. V was cut by 1 base and J by 5 bases, with 6 bases left in between. Germline V gives CDR1 GFQATS, CDR2 STVNSAI. CDR3 length: 13 residues.

Regarding this clone: Mouse names are used for the genes. The read gets to within 1 residue of the CDR3 end, and the germline J gene fills in the rest. The chain carries TRBV5 and TRBJ2-3; 9 nucleotides align to TRBD2. This CDR3 has 16 residues. Unmatched junction bases numbered 1, after V lost 0 bases and J lost 0 bases. CDR1 and CDR2 (germline): LGHNA, YNLKQL (reference sequence). The CDR3 DNA, read in part, is TGTGCCAGCAGCCAAGATGGACTGGGGAGTGCAGAAACGCTGTAT. Residues: CASSQDGLGSAETLY. The CDR3, in full, reads CASSQDGLGSAETLYF.

About this clone itself: Mouse gene names and germline throughout. The sequence runs out 1 residue before the end of the CDR3; the remainder is reconstructed from the germline J gene. V and J are TRBV31 and TRBJ1-1; 8 bases agree with TRBD1. V trimming: 1 base; J trimming: 4 bases; junction bases outside the gene matches: 5. CDR3 size: 14 residues. Germline V gene sequence: CDR1 GKSSPN, CDR2 SITVG. Incomplete CDR3 DNA: TGTGCCTGGAGTCCGACAGGGGCGGCCACAGAAGTCTTC. Protein product: CAWSPTGAATEVF. The whole CDR3 region reads CAWSPTGAATEVFF.

Notes on this clone: Gene names and germline refer to mouse. Coverage ceases 1 residue before the CDR3 finishes, and the germline J gene fills in the end. The chain joins TRBV29 to TRBJ2-3; no clear D. Germline assignment: CDR1 MSHET and CDR2 SYDVDS. Trimming removed 2 bases at V and 0 bases at J, with 9 bases between. CDR3 length: 15 amino acids. The CDR3 is CASSLPRTSAETLYF. The CDR3 DNA, read in part, is TGTGCTAGCAGTTTACCCAGAACTAGTGCAGAAACGCTGTAT.

This clone was counted only a few times. Gene labels here are mouse ones. The read terminates 1 residue ahead of where the CDR3 ends, so the germline J gene completes it. Other nucleotide sequences from this sample produce the same CDR3. V and J are TRBV3 and TRBJ2-7, with 8 positions matching TRBD1. After removal of 5 bases from V and 7 bases from J, the junction contained 4 bases not matched to a gene. In germline, CDR1 is SNHLY, CDR2 FYNGKV (reference sequence). The length of the CDR3 is 12 residues. Incomplete CDR3 DNA: TGTGCCAGCAGCCCCACAGGGGGGGAACAGTAC. Translated: CASSPTGGEQY. The full-length CDR3 reads as CASSPTGGEQYF.

As regards this clone: The genes and germline here are from mouse. The sequence runs out 1 residue before the end of the CDR3; the remainder is reconstructed from the germline J gene. The chain joins TRBV13-3 to TRBJ1-1; TRBD1 aligns across 8 bases. V gave up 5 bases and J gave up 8 bases; unmatched junction bases: 2. The CDR3 spans 11 residues. Looked up from germline, CDR1 is NNHDY and CDR2 is SYVADS. CDR3 loop: CASRTGAEVFF. The DNA read from the CDR3 is TGTGCCAGCAGGACAGGGGCGGAAGTCTTC.

A remark on this clone: Genes and germline are mouse. The read gets to within 1 residue of the CDR3 end, and the germline J gene fills in the rest. The chain has TRBV20 and TRBJ2-4; the D gene is possibly TRBD1 (5 bases). Germline values: CDR1 GFQATS, CDR2 STVNSAI. The CDR3 extends over 13 amino acids. V lost 2 bases, J lost 1 base, and 7 bases lay in between. This CDR3 reads CGARQGGQNTLYF. CDR3 bases read: TGTGGTGCTAGGCAGGGAGGTCAAAACACCTTGTAC.

This clone was counted a few times. Gene names denote mouse genes. The CDR3 goes on 1 residue after the read ends, and that part is filled in from the germline J gene. The V call is TRBV29, the J call TRBJ2-7; TRBD1 aligns across 7 bases. With V trimmed by 0 bases and J by 9 bases, 5 bases remained unmatched. The CDR3 totals 13 residues. CDR1 MSHET and CDR2 SYDVDS come from the germline V gene. This chain's CDR3 is CASSLSEAGGQYF. The CDR3 bases that were read are TGTGCTAGCAGTTTATCGGAGGCAGGGGGACAGTAC.

A word on this clone: All gene names here are mouse names. The read comes to an end 1 residue before the CDR3 does, leaving the germline J gene to fill in the end. The gene calls are TRBV19 and TRBJ1-4; the match to TRBD1 covers 8 bases. The germline V gene encodes CDR1 FNHDT and CDR2 SITEND (reference sequence). The CDR3 has 14 amino acids. Trimming cost V 4 bases and J 5 bases; bases outside gene matches: 4. Incomplete CDR3 DNA: TGTGCCAGCAGTGACAGGGGCGGGAACGAAAGATTATTT. This encodes CASSDRGGNERLF. The whole CDR3 protein is CASSDRGGNERLFF.

With respect to this clone: Germline and genes: mouse. The DNA ends 1 residue before the CDR3 does, and the rest of the CDR3 is filled in from the germline J gene. The chain couples TRBV1 to TRBJ2-4, with TRBD2 matching 7 bases. CDR1 is NSQYPW, CDR2 LRSPGD, per germline (reference sequence). The CDR3 sequence is 14 residues long. Unmatched junction bases numbered 4, after V lost 0 bases and J lost 7 bases. The chain's CDR3 is CTCSADTGGDTLYF. The covered CDR3 bases are TGCACCTGCAGTGCAGATACCGGGGGGGACACCTTGTAC. Based on the CDR3 plus reference TRBV1 and TRBJ2-4, the full variable domain is VTLLEQNPRWRLVPRGQAVNLRCILKNSQYPWMSWYQQDLQKQLQWLFTLRSPGDKEVKSLPGADYLATRVTDTELRLQVANMSQGRTLYCTCSADTGGDTLYFGAGTRLSVL.

To note about this clone: Mouse germline and gene names are used. CDR3 DNA (partial): TGTGCCAGCAGTCGGGACTGGGGGGGTCAAGACACCCAGTAC. Its protein product is CASSRDWGGQDTQY. Given in full, the CDR3 is CASSRDWGGQDTQYF. V usage is TRBV26 and J usage is TRBJ2-5; 13 bases are shared with TRBD2. The read ends 1 residue shy of where the CDR3 ends; the end is completed using the germline J gene. This CDR3 is 15 amino acids long. V dropped 4 bases and J dropped 3; count of bases not matched to a gene: 1. CDR1 and CDR2 from the germline V gene are KGHPV and FQNQEV (reference sequence).

Details on this clone: Gene names are the mouse ones. Read sequence stops 1 residue before the CDR3 end, and the germline J gene provides the missing end. This chain links TRBV15 with TRBJ2-2; a weak D match, TRBD1 (6 bases). This CDR3 is 15 amino acids long. Germline-derived CDR1 and CDR2 are SGHND and FRSKSL. Trimming removed 4 bases from V and 1 base from J, with 10 bases in between. The CDR3 loop reads CASSWDKRNTGQLYF. CDR3 DNA (partial): TGTGCCAGCAGTTGGGACAAGAGAAACACCGGGCAGCTCTAC.

Comment on this clone: Mouse germline and gene names are used. The DNA ends 1 residue before the CDR3 does, and the rest of the CDR3 is filled in from the germline J gene. This sequence joins TRBV29 and TRBJ1-1; no clear D. The CDR3 spans 13 residues. Germline CDR1 is MSHET and CDR2 is SYDVDS. Trimming left V 5 bases short and J 0 bases short, with 7 bases between. CDR3 loop: CASSPGQNTEVFF. The CDR3 bases that were read are TGTGCTAGCAGTCCCGGACAGAACACAGAAGTCTTC. The entire variable domain, with the rest obtained from reference TRBV29 and TRBJ1-1, is as follows: DMKVTQMPRYLIKRMGENVLLECGQDMSHETMYWYRQDPGLGLQLIYISYDVDSNSEGDIPKGYRVSRKKREHFSLILDSAKTNQTSVYFCASSPGQNTEVFFGKGTRLTVV.

With respect to this clone: All gene names here are mouse names. Sequencing ends 1 residue short of the CDR3 end; the germline J gene provides the rest. This chain uses TRBV3 with TRBJ2-1, with D hard to call. The CDR3 runs 14 residues. From germline, CDR1 is SNHLY and CDR2 FYNGKV (reference sequence). V was pared by 2 bases and J by 0 bases, with 5 bases between. Here the CDR3 reads CASSLYTNYAEQFF. Partial CDR3 DNA: TGTGCCAGCAGCTTATATACTAACTATGCTGAGCAGTTC. Drawing the rest from reference TRBV3 and TRBJ2-1, the complete variable domain is GPKVLQIPSHQIIDMGQMVTLNCDPVSNHLYFYWYKQILGQQMEFLVNFYNGKVMEKSKLFKDQFSVERPDGSYFTLKIQPTALEDSAVYFCASSLYTNYAEQFFGPGTRLTVL.

On this clone: Gene names follow the mouse nomenclature. The sequenced CDR3 bases are TGTGCCAGCAGTATAGGGACTGGCCAAGACACCCAGTAC. Its translation: CASSIGTGQDTQY. The whole CDR3 protein reads CASSIGTGQDTQYF. This chain joins TRBV19 and TRBJ2-5, with 7 bases that match TRBD2. The read halts 1 residue ahead of the CDR3 end, with the missing end drawn from the germline J gene. In germline, CDR1 is FNHDT, CDR2 SITEND (reference sequence). The V segment lost 0 bases and the J segment 2 bases; nucleotides outside the gene matches: 0. The CDR3 has 14 amino acids.

Comments on this clone: Any gene name here is a mouse gene name. The read ends 1 residue early relative to the CDR3; the germline J gene fills the gap. This sequence joins TRBV1 and TRBJ1-2; no definite D call. V was shortened by 3 bases and J by 1 base, with 6 bases between the two germline ends. The V gene's germline CDR1 is NSQYPW and CDR2 LRSPGD (reference sequence). There are 13 residues in the CDR3. The sequenced part of the CDR3 DNA is TGCACCTGCAGTGCCCCAGGAAACTCCGACTACACC. Translating it yields CTCSAPGNSDYT. The CDR3 reads in full as CTCSAPGNSDYTF.

A single count supports this clone. Gene names are the mouse ones. The read stops 1 residue short of the end of the CDR3; the missing end is completed from the germline J gene. J is TRBJ2-3 and V is TRBV13-2, with 10 nucleotides matching TRBD2. This CDR3 has 15 amino acids. V gave up 6 bases and J gave up 0 bases; unmatched junction bases: 4. Germline assignment: CDR1 NNHNN and CDR2 SYGAGS (reference sequence). Partial CDR3 DNA: TGTGCCAGCGCCGGACTGGGGGCTAGTGCAGAAACGCTGTAT. Protein: CASAGLGASAETLY. The entire CDR3 sequence reads CASAGLGASAETLYF.

As regards this clone: Gene names are the mouse ones. The read ends 1 residue early relative to the CDR3; the germline J gene fills the gap. The chain is built from TRBV3 and TRBJ2-3; 9 positions match TRBD2. Trimming removed 5 bases from V and 6 bases from J; junction bases left unmatched: 3. Germline CDR1 SNHLY, CDR2 FYNGKV (reference sequence). The CDR3 is 13 residues long. The CDR3 sequence is CASSPDWGETLYF. Partial CDR3 DNA: TGTGCCAGCAGCCCGGACTGGGGCGAAACGCTGTAT.

With regard to this clone: The listed genes are named as in mouse. The read ends 1 residue shy of where the CDR3 ends; the end is completed using the germline J gene. The chain uses TRBV13-3 and TRBJ2-7; 7 nucleotides line up with TRBD2. The CDR3 spans 12 residues. V was clipped by 5 bases and J by 2 bases; unmatched bases: 1. Germline values: CDR1 NNHDY, CDR2 SYVADS. Incomplete CDR3 DNA: TGTGCCAGCAGACTGGGGACCTATGAACAGTAC. It encodes CASRLGTYEQY. The entire CDR3 sequence reads CASRLGTYEQYF.

On this clone: The germline and genes are mouse ones. The CDR3 end falls 1 residue outside the read, so it is completed with the germline J gene. The V gene is TRBV31, the J gene TRBJ2-2, with a tentative D call TRBD2 (6 bases). Germline lookup yields CDR1 GKSSPN and CDR2 SITVG. CDR3 length: 15 amino acids. The V end lost 0 bases, the J end lost 2 bases, and 10 bases lay between the germline ends. The CDR3 is CAWSLRTVNTGQLYF. CDR3 DNA (partial): TGTGCCTGGAGTCTCAGGACTGTGAACACCGGGCAGCTCTAC.

Remarks on this clone: These gene names are mouse names. Read data end 1 residue before the CDR3 end; the end is taken from the germline J gene. This chain connects TRBV2 to TRBJ2-2, with D unresolved. Trimming removed 4 bases from V and 3 bases from J, with 12 bases in between. There are 15 residues in the CDR3. Germline lookup yields CDR1 LGHNA and CDR2 YSYQKL. The DNA read from the CDR3 is TGTGCCAGCAGCCCCCCGGGGTGGGACACCGGGCAGCTCTAC. Its translation is CASSPPGWDTGQLY. The whole CDR3 protein is CASSPPGWDTGQLYF.

As concerns this clone: Mouse germline and gene names are used. The read terminates 1 residue before the CDR3 end, so the remaining end is supplied by the germline J gene. The V and J genes are TRBV3 and TRBJ2-5; 7 bases are shared with TRBD2. J was trimmed by 2 bases and V by 2 bases; bases with no gene match: 1. The CDR3 runs 14 residues. Germline CDR1 reads SNHLY; CDR2 reads FYNGKV (reference sequence). The part of the CDR3 DNA that was read is TGTGCCAGCAGCTTAACTGGGGTCCAAGACACCCAGTAC. Its protein product is CASSLTGVQDTQY. The entire CDR3 sequence reads CASSLTGVQDTQYF.